The sequence of this TCR beta chain was determined in a study of shared clonotypes between healthy human individuals. Study-level results: Non-shared clonotypes were found to have lower generation probabilities than the clonotypes that were shared by all four of the sorted-subset donors.

The V and J ends lost 0 bases and 4 bases respectively, with 9 bases between them. CDR3 length equals 14 residues. Per germline, CDR1 MRHNA and CDR2 SNTAGT. This clone occurred many times. Its antigen is undetermined. Other nucleotide sequences in the sample specify the same CDR3. The method was immunoSEQ multiplex PCR; TCRdb's version includes in-frame clones alone and lacks a portion of them. The sample shows around 240,000 clones, 50% to 75% of them seen only once. The receptor comes from a man aged 25 to 40 in good health. Sequenced input: memory CD4+ T cells sorted from blood. Subset indicated: CD45RA-negative fraction. This rearrangement joins TRBV6-4 to TRBJ1-1; no reliable D call. CDR3 sequence: CASSDSSRGTEAFF. CDR3 coding DNA: TGTGCCAGCAGTGACTCAAGCCGGGGCACTGAAGCTTTCTTT.